This T cell receptor (beta chain) was captured by sequencing in a study of somatic mutations in cytotoxic T cells in rheumatoid arthritis (dated by TCRdb to 2016 to 2017). Describing the broader study: Before any treatment started and right after they were diagnosed, patients gave peripheral blood samples (roughly 31 ml EDTA). Sorted V beta1+ cells also underwent TCRB sequencing, and some V beta antibody-stained T-cell populations were flow-sorted at nearly 100% purity on a FACSAria II or Sony SH800. The study asked whether expanded CD8+ T-cell clones in newly diagnosed, untreated rheumatoid arthritis carry somatic mutations, and used TCRB deep sequencing to characterize clonality. A total of 65 rheumatoid arthritis patients and some 18 healthy controls underwent TCRB deep sequencing. Median age was essentially the same in the patient group and the control group.

On the study overall, not on this receptor specifically: In patients, CD8+ clonality rose with age (Spearman r ≈ 0.49), which was not the case in healthy controls. CD8+ T-cell clonality did not differ significantly between rheumatoid arthritis patients and age-matched healthy controls. Several identical CD8+ TCRB sequences were found in both blood and synovial fluid, and in about an eighth of the roughly 60 patients the largest CD8+ clone exceeded 20% of CD8+ cells. The expanded CD8+ clones had unknown antigen targets, and not appearing in virus-specific databases did not rule out that they were virus-specific.

Sequencing of TCRB CDR3 was done on genomic DNA with the immunoSEQ assay. In the source study's methods: Published virus-specific TCRB sequences were compared with patient CD8+ clones larger than 1%, and only a few matches were found. Nothing other than productive TCRB rearrangements was included in the analyses. Defining a clone by its unique TCRB CDR3 sequence, the study calculated clonality as a productive clonality index derived from Shannon entropy. The template counts of each clone relative to the total templates per sample were used to calculate repertoire overlap between two samples. V-gene usage from TCRB sequencing and V-gene usage measured by flow cytometry were correlated (Spearman r of around 0.6). Imported from immuneACCESS, the table was reduced by TCRdb to in-frame sequences with V and J called. These copies leave out some clones; in studies compared against another copy, an unresolved V gene accounts for under half, and the cause of the remainder is not known. That table supplies the V and J calls and clone size; D and trimming were determined from the DNA. The sample table shows about 16,000 clones, and more than 75% are seen once. Roughly a fifth of the sample lies in the top ten.

Positive magnetic bead selection on an AutoMACS was used to isolate CD4+ and CD8+ cells, with flow cytometry used to check purity. Initial screening for clonal expansions relied on flow cytometry with a TCR V beta antibody panel, after which sorted CD8+ fractions underwent TCRB deep sequencing for characterization. Peripheral blood mononuclear cells were isolated by Ficoll-Paque PLUS density gradient separation. DNA was extracted from CD4-enriched, CD8-enriched or PBMC samples with Nucleospin Tissue or Tissue XS kits and quantified with a Qubit 2.0 fluorometer. For this clone: Its antigen remains unidentified. Per-base qualities were not stored, and no clone one base away is much larger.

This receptor was identified in an adult with rheumatoid arthritis. The sample taken for sequencing was CD8+ T cells sorted from blood.

The DNA sequence follows: TGTGCCAGCAGTTTATTCGGACTAGGCCATGAGCAGTTCTTC. Translated, it reads CASSLFGLGHEQFF. This chain joins TRBV28 to TRBJ2-1, and TRBD2 aligns with 7 junction nucleotides. The germline V gene yields MDHEN for CDR1 and SYDVKM for CDR2. Reading from cysteine to phenylalanine, the CDR3 counts 14 amino acids. The only DNA kept is the CDR3, 42 bases in frame from the first base. V is trimmed back by 1 base and J by 8 bases, and the junction contains 5 bases that no gene match accounts for.